The 16 T cell receptor beta chains below all came from one sample that was sequenced in a study of Ad26.COV2.S vaccination and SARS-CoV-2 variants. Treatment denoted: 15 to 20 received Ad26.COV2.S at low or high dose, single or two shots; roughly five received placebo; per-sample allocation not given. It was on day 63 after the first vaccine or placebo injection that samples were taken. Clones were sequenced by immunoSEQ multiplex PCR, and TCRdb holds only the in-frame ones, with some missing. In the table there are around 350,000 clones, roughly 85% of which are singletons. The sample here was peripheral blood, taken in a trial of Ad26.COV2.S vaccine versus placebo. The receptors derive from a person between 18 and 59 years old who received the Ad26.COV2.S COVID-19 vaccine or a placebo.

The chain is built from TRBV6-1 and TRBJ1-6, with D unresolved. The CDR3 contains 12 residues. The germline V gene has CDR1 MNHNS and CDR2 SASEGT. With 2 bases removed from V and 9 bases from J, the gap between germline ends came to 5 bases. In nucleotides, the CDR3 is TGTGCCAGCAGTGAATGGGGTTCACCCCTCCACTTT. This gives the protein CASSEWGSPLHF.

The CDR3 DNA is TGTGCCTGGGTACCCCACCGGACTGACACGAACACTGAAGCTTTCTTT. Its translation: CAWVPHRTDTNTEAFF. The chain carries TRBV30 and TRBJ1-1; D is unresolved. The CDR3 is 16 amino acids. Germline CDR1 is GTSNPN and CDR2 is SVGIG (reference sequence). Trimming cost V 5 bases and J 1 base, with 20 bases left between them.

CDR3 nucleotides: TGCGCCAGCAGCTTGTACGGCGGGAAAGATACGCAGTATTTT. It encodes CASSLYGGKDTQYF. The V gene is TRBV5-1, the J gene TRBJ2-3; tentative D call: TRBD2 (6 bases). V was cut by 1 base and J by 5 bases, with 11 bases left in between. The CDR3 spans 14 residues. The germline CDR1 and CDR2 sequences are SGHRS and YFSETQ.

J is TRBJ2-2 and V is TRBV2, with TRBD2 matching over 7 bases. V shed 7 bases and J 5 bases; nucleotides not matched to a gene: 7. The CDR3 contains 14 residues. CDR1 and CDR2 from the germline V gene are SNHLY and FYNNEI. CDR3 sequence: CASKGDYLTGELFF. Here the CDR3 DNA reads TGTGCCAGCAAAGGGGACTACTTGACCGGGGAGCTGTTTTTT.

This clone has only one observation. The chain joins TRBV5-8 to TRBJ2-7, with TRBD1 as a possible D gene (6 bases). The germline V gene has CDR1 SGHTS and CDR2 YDEGEE. The CDR3 extends over 13 amino acids. V was shortened by 4 bases and J by 3 bases, with 11 bases between the two germline ends. CDR3 loop: CASSQGRGYEQYF. The CDR3 DNA reads as TGTGCCAGCAGCCAGGGCAGGGGCTACGAGCAGTACTTC.

The count of this clone is one. The chain uses TRBV7-2 and TRBJ2-2; D may be TRBD1 or TRBD2 (6 bases each). Germline loops: CDR1 SGHTA, CDR2 FQGNSA. The CDR3 loop spans 16 amino acids. The V end was cut by 5 bases, the J end by 2 bases, with 15 bases between. The CDR3 bases are TGTGCCAGCAGCCACAACGGGGGCTTCAACACCGGGGAGCTGTTTTTT. It encodes CASSHNGGFNTGELFF.

The chain employs TRBV5-1 and TRBJ1-6; 8 positions agree with TRBD1. The CDR3 runs 15 residues. Germline trimming cut 4 bases from V and 7 bases from J; bases unmatched to any gene: 7. From germline, CDR1 is SGHRS and CDR2 YFSETQ. CDR3: CASSGQGEENSPLHF. The CDR3 DNA follows: TGCGCCAGCAGCGGACAGGGTGAGGAGAATTCACCCCTCCACTTT.

This sequence joins TRBV13 and TRBJ2-7; maybe TRBD1 (6 bases). From germline, CDR1 is PRHDT and CDR2 FYEKMQ (reference sequence). Trimming took off 5 bases at V and 2 bases at J, with 13 bases between the two ends. The CDR3 has 14 residues. CDR3 residues: CASSRTGTTYEQYF. For the CDR3, the DNA is TGTGCCAGCAGCAGGACCGGGACAACCTACGAGCAGTACTTC. The full variable domain, completed using reference TRBV13 and TRBJ2-7, is AAGVIQSPRHLIKEKRETATLKCYPIPRHDTVYWYQQGPGQDPQFLISFYEKMQSDKGSIPDRFSAQQFSDYHSELNMSSLELGDSALYFCASSRTGTTYEQYFGPGTRLTVT.

The rearrangement joins TRBV14 to TRBJ2-7; 14 bases match TRBD2. Germline loops: CDR1 SGHDN, CDR2 FVKESK. The ends lost 5 bases at V and 3 bases at J; junction bases unmatched: 3. The CDR3 loop spans 15 amino acids. Here the CDR3 DNA reads TGTGCCAGCAGCGGGACTAGCGGGAGTCGCTACGAGCAGTACTTC. This translates into CASSGTSGSRYEQYF.

V and J are TRBV4-3 and TRBJ2-3, with 7 bases fitting TRBD2. This CDR3 contains 18 residues. Germline CDR1 LGHNA, CDR2 YSLEER. V gave up 0 bases and J gave up 2 bases; unmatched junction bases: 11. The DNA for the CDR3 is TGCGCCAGCAGCCAAGATCGTGGGAGGGCGCCACACACAGATACGCAGTATTTT. Its protein product is CASSQDRGRAPHTDTQYF.

This clone was seen a single time. J is TRBJ2-3 and V is TRBV7-8; D is ambiguous. Trimming took 2 bases from V and 5 from J, leaving 11 bases between them. The CDR3 is made up of 14 amino acids. The V gene's germline CDR1 is SGHVS and CDR2 FQNEAQ. The CDR3 DNA reads as TGTGCCAGCAGCTTAATCGGCAGACAAGATACGCAGTATTTT. Translated: CASSLIGRQDTQYF.

The V gene is TRBV5-1, the J gene TRBJ2-7, with TRBD2 as a possible D gene (5 bases). Germline CDR1 and CDR2: SGHRS and YFSETQ. The CDR3 covers 17 residues. Trimming took 0 bases from V and 0 from J, leaving 16 bases between them. The CDR3 is CASSLGKQITSSYEQYF. The CDR3 coding sequence is TGCGCCAGCAGCTTGGGGAAGCAGATTACTAGCTCCTACGAGCAGTACTTC.

The chain employs TRBV9 and TRBJ2-1; TRBD2 aligns across 9 bases. CDR1 and CDR2 (germline): SGDLS, YYNGEE. The V segment lost 4 bases and the J segment 2 bases; nucleotides outside the gene matches: 10. The CDR3 has 17 amino acids. CDR3 nucleotide sequence: TGTGCCAGCAGCCCTGTAGCGGGAGCCGTCACCTACAATGAGCAGTTCTTC. It is translated as CASSPVAGAVTYNEQFF. The full variable domain, in which reference TRBV9 and TRBJ2-1 provide the parts outside the CDR3, is DSGVTQTPKHLITATGQRVTLRCSPRSGDLSVYWYQQSLDQGLQFLIQYYNGEERAKGNILERFSAQQFPDLHSELNLSSLELGDSALYFCASSPVAGAVTYNEQFFGPGTRLTVL.

This chain joins TRBV7-9 and TRBJ2-1; D could derive from TRBD1 or TRBD2 (6 bases each). This CDR3 region has 14 residues. Germline lookup yields CDR1 SEHNR and CDR2 FQNEAQ (reference sequence). V lost 6 bases, J lost 6 bases, and 15 bases lay in between. CDR3 in DNA: TGTGCCAGCAGAAAGGGGGTGGGAGGCAATGAGCAGTTCTTC. Translating gives CASRKGVGGNEQFF.

This chain connects TRBV7-2 to TRBJ2-1, with 7 bases matching TRBD2. Germline V lookup: CDR1 SGHTA, CDR2 FQGNSA. The CDR3 totals 14 residues. J lost 6 bases, V lost 1 base, and 3 bases had no gene match. The CDR3 coding sequence is TGTGCCAGCAGCTTAGGACTAGCTAGCAATGAGCAGTTCTTC. Translation gives CASSLGLASNEQFF.

This sequence joins TRBV10-3 and TRBJ1-3; D ambiguous. V was pared by 0 bases and J by 2 bases, with 11 bases between. This CDR3 has 16 amino acids. Germline loops: CDR1 ENHRY, CDR2 SYGVKD. CDR3: CAISESEAGTGNTIYF. DNA of the CDR3: TGTGCCATCAGTGAGTCAGAGGCGGGAACTGGAAACACCATATATTTT.